This is a list of T cell receptor gamma chains from one sample in a study of γδ T cells in repeated Plasmodium falciparum infection. TCRdb processed the multiplex PCR reads again with the CATT caller. The table records roughly 24,000 gamma-chain clones, over 2.5% of them present only once. The material sequenced was gamma-delta T cells from blood. All receptors derive from a pool of human donors (malaria-infected and uninfected, not separated). Both conserved end residues are part of each CDR3.

V gene	J gene	CDR3 protein
TRGV8	TRGJ1/TRGJ2	CATLEGDYYKKLF
TRGV3	TRGJ1/TRGJ2	CATWDRLRRYYKKLF
TRGV9	TRGJP	CALWEVHTLGKKIKVF
TRGV9	TRGJP	CALWEGAELGKKIKVF
TRGV3	TRGJP2	CATWEHSSDWIKTF
TRGV4	TRGJP2	CATPCSDWIKTF
TRGV9	TRGJP	CALWEGMQELGKKIKVF
TRGV9	TRGJP	CALWEVQRELGKKIKVF
TRGV4	TRGJ1/TRGJ2	CATWDPNYYKKLF
TRGV2	TRGJP2	CATWDGREGSDWIKTF
TRGV9	TRGJP1	CALWEVNTTGWFKIF
TRGV9	TRGJ1/TRGJ2	CALGETYYKKLF
TRGV3	TRGJ1/TRGJ2	CATWDRLYYKKLF
TRGV4	TRGJ1/TRGJ2	CATWDRGYYKKLF
TRGV4	TRGJ1/TRGJ2	CATWDGPYYKKLF
TRGV9	TRGJP	CALCIPCSKELGKKIKVF
TRGV9	TRGJP1	CALYTTGWFKIF
TRGV3	TRGJ1/TRGJ2	CATWDSPLNYYKKLF
TRGV2	TRGJ1/TRGJ2	CATWDGREPCKKLF
TRGV2	TRGJ1/TRGJ2	CATWDGPHHYYKKLF
TRGV9	TRGJP2	CALWEVQRSDWIKTF
TRGV2	TRGJ1/TRGJ2	CATWSGPEYYKKLF
TRGV9	TRGJ1/TRGJ2	CALWEVRVHYKKLF
TRGV9	TRGJP2	CALWEPDYSSDWIKTF
TRGV9	TRGJ1/TRGJ2	CALWVLSYYKKLF
TRGV8	TRGJ1/TRGJ2	CATWGSNYKKLF
TRGV5	TRGJ1/TRGJ2	CATWDRPLNYYKKLF
TRGV2	TRGJ1/TRGJ2	CATWDRDYKKLF
TRGV3	TRGJ1/TRGJ2	CATWDNLLYYYKKLF
TRGV5	TRGJ1/TRGJ2	CATWDRWGQNYYKKLF
TRGV4	TRGJ1/TRGJ2	CATWDRYYKKLF
TRGV9	TRGJ1/TRGJ2	CAPPPDYYKKLF
TRGV8	TRGJP1	CATNYTTGWFKIF
TRGV4	TRGJ1/TRGJ2	CATWGTNYYKKLF
TRGV4	TRGJ1/TRGJ2	CATWDDNYYKKLF
TRGV9	TRGJP1	CALWEPGKGFKIF
TRGV3	TRGJ1/TRGJ2	CATWDLLENKKLF
TRGV4	TRGJP2	CATWDGRWSDWIKTF
TRGV8	TRGJP2	CATWDRRGGDWIKTF
TRGV9	TRGJP	CALWELPRELGKKIKVF
TRGV8	TRGJ1/TRGJ2	CATWDRPRSYKKLF
TRGV9	TRGJ1/TRGJ2	CALWEDKKLF
TRGV3	TRGJ1/TRGJ2	CATGVVKKLF
TRGV9	TRGJP	CALWEGARELGKKIKVF
TRGV9	TRGJ1/TRGJ2	CALWDPECYKKLF
TRGV9	TRGJP	CALWEANRRVGKKIKVF
TRGV9	TRGJP	CALWEVLFLLGKKIKVF
TRGV5	TRGJ1/TRGJ2	CATWDRVSNYYKKLF
TRGV2	TRGJ1/TRGJ2	CATWDGPVYKKLF
TRGV2	TRGJ1/TRGJ2	CATWDGPGNYKKLF
TRGV4	TRGJ1/TRGJ2	CATWDGLFRAFWKLF
TRGV9	TRGJP2	CALWEVRGRRGSSDWIKTF
TRGV9	TRGJ1/TRGJ2	CALWEDHKKLF
TRGV4	TRGJP1	CATWDGDTTGWFKIF
TRGV5	TRGJ1/TRGJ2	CATWDRPGYYKKLF
TRGV2	TRGJP1	CATWDGLTGWFKIF
TRGV3	TRGJP1	CATWDRQSTGWFKIF
TRGV2	TRGJ1/TRGJ2	CATWDGRVYKKLF
TRGV4	TRGJ1/TRGJ2	CATWDGLGAKKLF